The 6 T cell receptor beta chains listed next were all sequenced from one sample in a study of T cell clonality in common variable immunodeficiency. Findings of the study overall: Fewer deletions and N-nucleotide insertions were reportedly seen in common variable immunodeficiency TCR beta sequences.

TCRdb's copy holds only in-frame clones and misses some; the assay was immunoSEQ multiplex PCR. The profile covers approximately 38,000 clones, none occurring a single time. These receptors have no known antigen. Sequencing was performed on peripheral blood mononuclear cells. Receptor source: a human donor with common variable immunodeficiency.

Ten or more counts support this clone. The DNA ends 3 residues before the CDR3 does, and the rest of the CDR3 is filled in from the germline J gene. This chain connects TRBV20-1 to TRBJ2-7; 13 bases fit TRBD2. This CDR3 is 14 amino acids long. Trimming removed 3 bases from V and 3 bases from J; junction bases left unmatched: 2. Per the germline V gene, CDR1 is DFQATT and CDR2 is SNEGSKA (reference sequence). The sequenced CDR3 bases are TGCAGTGCTAGCGGACTAGCGGGGGTCTACGAG. It encodes CSASGLAGVYE. The complete CDR3 protein is CSASGLAGVYEQYF.

In the case of this clone: The CDR3 is cut off 3 residues early in the read; its end comes from the germline J gene. The rearrangement uses TRBV19 and TRBJ2-2; D may be TRBD1 (5 bases). V was shortened by 2 bases and J by 1 base, with 5 bases between the two germline ends. The CDR3 is 14 amino acids. Germline values: CDR1 LNHDA, CDR2 SQIVND (reference sequence). Incomplete CDR3 DNA: TGTGCCAGTAGTATAACAGGGAACACCGGGGAG. Its protein product is CASSITGNTGE. The full CDR3 protein is CASSITGNTGELFF. The variable domain in full, completed from reference TRBV19 and TRBJ2-2, reads DGGITQSPKYLFRKEGQNVTLSCEQNLNHDAMYWYRQDPGQGLRLIYYSQIVNDFQKGDIAEGYSVSREKKESFPLTVTSAQKNPTAFYLCASSITGNTGELFFGEGSRLTVL.

This clone was counted ten times or more. The read halts 3 residues ahead of the CDR3 end, with the missing end drawn from the germline J gene. The chain uses TRBV5-1 and TRBJ2-3; D perhaps matches TRBD1 (7 bases). Germline CDR1 and CDR2: SGHRS and YFSETQ. The CDR3 spans 15 residues. V was shortened by 5 bases and J by 0 bases, with 13 bases between the two germline ends. CDR3 bases read: TGCGCCAGCAGGCCGACAGGGACTAGCACAGATACG. This gives the protein CASRPTGTSTDT. The entire CDR3 protein is CASRPTGTSTDTQYF.

Details on this clone: The observed sequence ends 3 residues before the CDR3 terminus, with the missing tail filled in from the germline J gene. The chain links TRBV5-1 to TRBJ1-2, with D possibly matching TRBD1 (6 bases). The CDR3 loop spans 12 amino acids. Germline assignment: CDR1 SGHRS and CDR2 YFSETQ. The V gene lost 4 bases and the J gene lost 4 bases, with 8 bases spanning the gap. Incomplete CDR3 DNA: TGCGCCAGCAGCCCAGGGGCCTATGGC. The encoded protein is CASSPGAYG. The whole CDR3 protein is CASSPGAYGYTF. Full variable domain (remainder filled in from reference TRBV5-1 and TRBJ1-2): KAGVTQTPRYLIKTRGQQVTLSCSPISGHRSVSWYQQTPGQGLQFLFEYFSETQRNKGNFPGRFSGRQFSNSRSEMNVSTLELGDSALYLCASSPGAYGYTFGSGTRLTVV.

This clone was found many times. The CDR3 end is not reached by the read, which stops 3 residues before it; the germline J gene fills it in. The chain joins TRBV6-2 or TRBV6-3 to TRBJ2-1; 8 nucleotides align to TRBD2. The junction had 4 bases not matched to a gene; V was cut back by 11 bases and J by 7 bases. The CDR3 is made up of 11 amino acids. Per germline, CDR1 MNHEY and CDR2 SVGEGT. The CDR3 sequence: CAGKRGNEQFF. Incomplete CDR3 DNA: TGTGCCGGTAAGCGGGGGAATGAG.

A word on this clone: The observed sequence ends 3 residues before the CDR3 terminus, with the missing tail filled in from the germline J gene. This chain uses TRBV2 with TRBJ2-3; 9 bases are a match to TRBD2. This CDR3 has 15 residues. Germline V gene lookup returns CDR1 SNHLY and CDR2 FYNNEI. The CDR3 region is CASSDLAGSSRSQYF. The part of the CDR3 DNA that was read is TGTGCCAGCAGTGACCTAGCGGGGTCCTCACGGTCG.